The subject of this entry is one T cell receptor beta chain. One end of the junction does not line up with germline, which may come from a read error. TCRbeta libraries were built with three rounds of nested PCR, modified from ARM-PCR. TCRdb re-called the multiplex PCR reads with MiXCR, one entry per CDR3 protein. This table has tens of thousands of distinct CDR3 sequences, around two thirds appearing once. This sample's RNA came from whole unsorted tissue. This non-tumor lung sample came from over 3 cm beyond the tumor edge. These data are taken from a study of tumor and adjacent non-tumor tissue in lung cancer. On the study more broadly: On average, productive TCRbeta reads reached some 4.2 million per sample.

This CDR3 is built from 17 residues. The germline V gene encodes CDR1 SGHNT and CDR2 YYREEE (reference sequence). Sequencing was done on a sample of distant non-tumor lung tissue. This clonotype was obtained from a man between 65 and 79 years old with non-small cell lung cancer. V and J are TRBV5-4 and TRBJ1-1, with D maybe TRBD1 (5 bases). The CDR3 nucleotides are TGTGTCAGCAGCCGAGGGGCCAGAGAGAGGATTGACACTGAAGCTTTCTTC. Translated: CVSSRGARERIDTEAFF.